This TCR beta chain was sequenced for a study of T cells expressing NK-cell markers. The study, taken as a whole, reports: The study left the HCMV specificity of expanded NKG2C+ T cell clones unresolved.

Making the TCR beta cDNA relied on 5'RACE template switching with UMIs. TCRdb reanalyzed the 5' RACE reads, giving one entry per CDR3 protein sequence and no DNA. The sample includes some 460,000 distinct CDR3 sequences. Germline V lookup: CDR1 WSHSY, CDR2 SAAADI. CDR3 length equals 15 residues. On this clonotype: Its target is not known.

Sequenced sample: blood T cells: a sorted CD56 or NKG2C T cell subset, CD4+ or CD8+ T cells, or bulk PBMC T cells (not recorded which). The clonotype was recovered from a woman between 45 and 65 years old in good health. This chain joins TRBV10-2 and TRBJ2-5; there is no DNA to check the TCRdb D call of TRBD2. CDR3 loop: CASRALAGAQETQYF.